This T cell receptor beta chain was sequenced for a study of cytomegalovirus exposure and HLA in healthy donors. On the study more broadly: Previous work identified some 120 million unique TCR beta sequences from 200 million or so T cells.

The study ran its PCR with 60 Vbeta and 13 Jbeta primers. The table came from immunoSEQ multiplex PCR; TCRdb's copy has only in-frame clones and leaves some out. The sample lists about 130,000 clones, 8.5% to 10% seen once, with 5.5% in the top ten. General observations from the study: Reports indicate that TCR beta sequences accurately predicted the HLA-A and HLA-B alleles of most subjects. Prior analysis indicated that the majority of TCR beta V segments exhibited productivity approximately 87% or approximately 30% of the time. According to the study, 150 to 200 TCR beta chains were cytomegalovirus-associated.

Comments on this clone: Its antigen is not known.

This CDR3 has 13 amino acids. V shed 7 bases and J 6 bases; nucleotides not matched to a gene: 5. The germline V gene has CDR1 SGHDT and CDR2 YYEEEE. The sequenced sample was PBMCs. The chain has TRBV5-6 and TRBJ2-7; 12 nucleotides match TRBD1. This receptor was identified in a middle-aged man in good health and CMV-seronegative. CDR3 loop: CASGGQGAFEQYF. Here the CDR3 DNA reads TGTGCCAGCGGGGGACAGGGGGCTTTCGAGCAGTACTTC.